This record covers a single T cell receptor (beta chain). Repertoires were generated with immunoSEQ multiplex PCR, while TCRdb's copy carries only in-frame clones and drops some. The sample consists of fewer than 500,000 clones, about 93% of them appearing once. This record belongs to a study of control samples from healthy donors and cancer patients. The sample comprised PBMCs. The TCR comes from a man aged 40-50 years with head and neck cancer.

The CDR3, as DNA: TGTGCCAGTAGACATCGGGGGTTGGGGACAGATACGCAGTATTTT. This gives the protein CASRHRGLGTDTQYF. The chain joins TRBV19 to TRBJ2-3; D possibly corresponds to TRBD2 (6 bases). Trimming removed 6 bases at V and 3 bases at J, with 16 bases between. CDR1 and CDR2 (germline): LNHDA, SQIVND (reference sequence). The CDR3 is 15 amino acids.